The 11 T cell receptor beta chains listed next were all sequenced from one sample in a study of CD8 T cells in Susac syndrome. Reverse transcription of about 0.5 to 1 ug RNA was carried out with random hexamers. TCRdb reanalysed the immunoSEQ multiplex PCR reads using MiXCR and keeps one entry per CDR3 protein. In the table there are about 430,000 distinct CDR3 sequences, approximately 89% of which are singletons. Sequenced: CD8+ T cells from PBMCs. The source is a human donor with multiple sclerosis.

This chain links TRBV7-9 with TRBJ1-2; D perhaps matches TRBD1 (5 bases). V was trimmed by 8 bases and J by 5 bases, leaving 18 bases between them. The CDR3 contains 14 residues. In germline, CDR1 is SEHNR, CDR2 FQNEAQ (reference sequence). The CDR3 coding sequence is TGTGCCAGCCACTCCGGGACCAAATCTTATGGCTACACCTTC. It yields the protein CASHSGTKSYGYTF.

This clonotype was recorded once. J is TRBJ1-1 and V is TRBV21-1. TRBV21-1 corresponds to a pseudogene. This CDR3 is 14 amino acids long. The CDR3 nucleotides are TGTGCCAGCAGCACCAAAGGGTGGGACACTGAAGCTTTCTTT. Encoded protein: CASSTKGWDTEAFF.

J is TRBJ2-1 and V is TRBV6-2 or TRBV6-3, with 9 bases matching TRBD2. V shed 5 bases, J shed 5 bases, and the junction held 7 bases outside the gene matches. Germline V gene sequence: CDR1 MNHEY, CDR2 SVGEGT. The CDR3 totals 15 residues. The CDR3 nucleotides are TGTGCCAGCAGTACGCTAGCGGGGCTAAACAATGAGCAGTTCTTC. Its protein product is CASSTLAGLNNEQFF.

The J gene is TRBJ2-5, the V gene TRBV10-3; TRBD1 agrees at 8 bases. This CDR3 contains 15 residues. V was clipped by 5 bases and J by 1 base; unmatched bases: 6. Germline V gene sequence: CDR1 ENHRY, CDR2 SYGVKD. The CDR3 protein is CAISQKGQGQETQYF. The DNA for the CDR3 is TGTGCCATCAGTCAAAAAGGACAGGGCCAAGAGACCCAGTACTTC.

The chain links TRBV6-4 to TRBJ2-7, with D possibly TRBD2 on 5 matching bases. The CDR3 length is 16 residues. Germline V CDR1 and CDR2: MRHNA, SNTAGT. The V end lost 0 bases, the J end lost 1 base, and 13 bases lay between the germline ends. Here the CDR3 reads CASSDSIRETSYEQYF. DNA for the CDR3: TGTGCCAGCAGTGACTCGATCCGGGAAACTTCCTACGAGCAGTACTTC.

This chain uses TRBV12-3 or TRBV12-4 with TRBJ2-3, with 10 bases fitting TRBD2. The CDR3 contains 15 residues. Trimming took 4 bases from V and 4 from J; bases not matched to a gene: 5. Here the CDR3 DNA reads TGTGCCAGCAGTTCCGGGACTAGCGTATCAGATACGCAGTATTTT. Amino acids: CASSSGTSVSDTQYF.

The J gene is TRBJ1-3, the V gene TRBV7-2, with D uncertain. Looked up from germline, CDR1 is SGHTA and CDR2 is FQGNSA. The length of the CDR3 is 15 residues. V gave up 6 bases and J gave up 0 bases, with 12 bases separating them. CDR3 DNA: TGTGCCAGCAGGTTCGACGGAAACTCTGGAAACACCATATATTTT. This encodes CASRFDGNSGNTIYF.

This clonotype showed up just a few times. The DNA for the CDR3 is TGTGCCAGCGCGTCGAACACCGGGGAGCTGTTTTTT. Translated, it gives CASASNTGELFF. This chain connects TRBV6-1 to TRBJ2-2, with unresolved D. Trimming cost V 8 bases and J 0 bases, with 4 bases left between them. The CDR3 is 12 amino acids. Germline-derived CDR1 and CDR2 are MNHNS and SASEGT.

The CDR3 region has the DNA TGTGCCAGCACCCCCGGACTCCGAGAGACCCAGTACTTC. This translates into CASTPGLRETQYF. The J gene is TRBJ2-5, the V gene TRBV12-3 or TRBV12-4; D is perhaps TRBD2 (5 bases). Trimming stripped 7 bases from V and 4 bases from J, with 13 bases between. The CDR3 has 13 amino acids.

The chain has TRBV5-1 and TRBJ1-2, with 7 bases lining up with TRBD1. Unmatched junction bases numbered 11, after V lost 3 bases and J lost 6 bases. This CDR3 comprises 15 residues. CDR1 and CDR2 (germline): SGHRS, YFSETQ. The DNA of the CDR3 is TGCGCCAGCAGCTACTGGCCGCGGACAGGAAATGGCTACACCTTC. This encodes CASSYWPRTGNGYTF.

A single count supports this clonotype. The V gene is TRBV28, the J gene TRBJ2-7; D is tentatively TRBD1 or TRBD2 (5 bases each). Germline CDR1 MDHEN, CDR2 SYDVKM. V was cut by 3 bases and J by 4 bases, with 13 bases left in between. CDR3 length: 14 amino acids. The CDR3 sequence: CASSLRGPGYEQYF. CDR3 DNA: TGTGCCAGCAGTTTGAGGGGACCGGGTTACGAGCAGTACTTC.